The source of this T cell receptor beta chain is a study of technical replicates of blood from several donors (dated by TCRdb to between 2016 and 2019). For this clone: Its antigen is unknown. No base-level quality is on record; no much larger clone is a single base apart.

Its CDR3 holds 17 amino acids, cysteine through phenylalanine. Only CDR3 DNA remains: 51 bases, in frame from the first base. The germline V end is reduced by 3 bases and the J end by 3 bases; junction bases left unmatched: 4. The germline V gene gives CDR1 as SGHRS and CDR2 as YFSETQ. Library preparation was by the immunoSEQ multiplex PCR assay. This immuneACCESS table, as held by TCRdb, lists in-frame sequences with V and J called but not all clones. Of the missing ones, under half trace to an unresolved V gene in checked studies; the others have no known cause. Here the sample has about 62,000 clones; around 87% occur a single time. Of the sample, roughly 5% is held by the ten largest clones.

The V gene is TRBV5-1 and the J gene is TRBJ2-6; 12 central bases correspond to TRBD1. Sequencing used PBMCs. The receptor comes from a human donor in good health. Some clones in this sample may be carry-over from other donors' samples. CDR3 protein: CASSSGQGAGGANVLTF. The DNA reads as follows: TGCGCCAGCAGCTCGGGACAGGGGGCAGGTGGGGCCAACGTCCTGACTTTC.